This T cell receptor beta chain was recorded in a study of cytomegalovirus exposure and HLA in healthy donors. Per the germline V gene, CDR1 is MNHNS and CDR2 is SASEGT. The CDR3 is made up of 11 amino acids. Trimming stripped 7 bases from V and 6 bases from J, with 7 bases between. Method: immunoSEQ multiplex PCR; TCRdb's copy keeps in-frame clones and lacks some. The sample contains approximately 120,000 clones, about 87% of which appear only once. The sample comprised PBMCs. This sequence was found in a woman aged 18-29 years in good health and CMV-seronegative. The chain has TRBV6-1 and TRBJ2-1; D not certain. The CDR3 reads CASKSVNEQFF. The CDR3, as DNA: TGTGCCAGCAAGAGCGTCAATGAGCAGTTCTTC.